The next 24 T cell receptor beta chains were all read from a single sample in a study of cytomegalovirus exposure and HLA in healthy donors. PCR primers comprised 60 Vbeta and 13 Jbeta primers. Using immunoSEQ multiplex PCR, the repertoire was profiled, and TCRdb retains in-frame clones only, with some absent. The profile shows about 150,000 clones, more than 75% of them singletons. The specimen sequenced was PBMCs. These TCRs come from a human donor in good health.

The chain has TRBV5-4 and TRBJ2-1; 8 positions agree with TRBD2. The CDR3 runs 13 residues. Germline assignment: CDR1 SGHNT and CDR2 YYREEE (reference sequence). V lost 4 bases, J lost 8 bases, and 5 bases stayed unmatched. This CDR3 reads CASSVGLADEQFF. Written as DNA, the CDR3 is TGTGCCAGCAGCGTCGGACTAGCCGATGAGCAGTTCTTC.

This clone was counted only a few times. The chain's CDR3 is CASSEFAGVADTQYF. In DNA, the CDR3 is TGTGCCAGCAGTGAATTCGCGGGAGTGGCAGATACGCAGTATTTT. The gene calls are TRBV25-1 and TRBJ2-3; 7 nucleotides agree with TRBD2. There are 15 residues in the CDR3. Germline loops: CDR1 MGHDK, CDR2 SYGVNS. Losses at the gene ends were 1 base for V and 4 bases for J; bases not matched to a gene: 5.

The chain combines TRBV28 with TRBJ2-5, with a tentative D call TRBD2 (5 bases). CDR1 and CDR2 (germline): MDHEN, SYDVKM. V gave up 2 bases and J gave up 5 bases, with 6 bases separating them. The CDR3 covers 12 residues. DNA of the CDR3: TGTGCCAGCAGTTTACCGGGGGAGACCCAGTACTTC. It yields the protein CASSLPGETQYF.

This clone was seen a handful of times. This rearrangement joins TRBV10-3 to TRBJ1-3; D is unclear. CDR3 size: 13 residues. V gave up 6 bases and J gave up 0 bases, with 6 bases separating them. Germline V gene lookup returns CDR1 ENHRY and CDR2 SYGVKD. This CDR3 is CAISVSSGNTIYF. DNA of the CDR3: TGTGCCATCAGCGTCTCCTCTGGAAACACCATATATTTT.

This clone was seen a handful of times. V gene TRBV2 combines with J gene TRBJ1-2; D gene unclear. Deletions cut 4 bases from V and 1 base from J, with 10 bases between. The germline V gene encodes CDR1 SNHLY and CDR2 FYNNEI. This CDR3 is built from 14 residues. The chain's CDR3 is CASSAPQDNYGYTF. The CDR3 DNA sequence: TGTGCCAGCAGTGCCCCTCAGGATAACTATGGCTACACCTTC.

In DNA form, the CDR3 reads TGTGCCAGCAGCACTCGGACAGTCACAGATACGCAGTATTTT. It translates to CASSTRTVTDTQYF. The V gene is TRBV7-9, the J gene TRBJ2-3; D might be TRBD1 (6 bases). Per germline, CDR1 SEHNR and CDR2 FQNEAQ (reference sequence). Trimming took off 5 bases at V and 2 bases at J, with 11 bases between the two ends. The CDR3 runs 14 residues.

The rearrangement links TRBV30 to TRBJ2-7, with 9 bases matching TRBD1. V shed 5 bases, J shed 3 bases, and the junction held 5 bases outside the gene matches. The length of the CDR3 is 13 residues. Germline V CDR1 and CDR2: GTSNPN, SVGIG (reference sequence). This CDR3 reads CAWGRTGVYEQYF. DNA for the CDR3: TGTGCCTGGGGTCGGACAGGGGTCTACGAGCAGTACTTC.

This chain connects TRBV11-2 to TRBJ2-3; TRBD2 aligns across 8 bases. CDR1 is SGHAT, CDR2 FQNNGV, per germline. With 1 base clipped from V and 0 bases from J, the junction kept 6 bases outside the gene matches. CDR3 length: 17 residues. The CDR3 nucleotides are TGTGCCAGCAGCTTAGCAGCCATAGCGGGGAGCACAGATACGCAGTATTTT. Translating gives CASSLAAIAGSTDTQYF. Full variable domain (outside the CDR3, taken from reference TRBV11-2 and TRBJ2-3): EAGVAQSPRYKIIEKRQSVAFWCNPISGHATLYWYQQILGQGPKLLIQFQNNGVVDDSQLPKDRFSAERLKGVDSTLKIQPAKLEDSAVYLCASSLAAIAGSTDTQYFGPGTRLTVL.

The CDR3 region has the DNA TGTGCCAGCAGCTTAGACCCCCCGGGGGGGAGCAATCAGCCCCAGCATTTT. Its protein product is CASSLDPPGGSNQPQHF. The genes are TRBV7-6 and TRBJ1-5; weak D call: TRBD1 (5 bases). Trimming stripped 1 base from V and 1 base from J, with 14 bases between. The CDR3 spans 17 residues. Germline loops: CDR1 SGHVS, CDR2 FNYEAQ.

This chain joins TRBV5-1 and TRBJ1-1, with 9 bases fitting TRBD1. The CDR3 contains 12 residues. In germline, CDR1 is SGHRS, CDR2 YFSETQ. V trimming: 4 bases; J trimming: 8 bases; junction bases outside the gene matches: 3. CDR3 sequence reads: CASSGGQGEAFF. In DNA form, the CDR3 reads TGCGCCAGCAGCGGAGGACAGGGGGAAGCTTTCTTT.

The chain recombines TRBV6-1 with TRBJ2-7; 9 positions match TRBD2. Germline CDR1 reads MNHNS; CDR2 reads SASEGT. Trimming took 8 bases from V and 4 from J; bases not matched to a gene: 12. The CDR3 is 15 amino acids. Here the CDR3 reads CASDLDAGGPYEQYF. The DNA of the CDR3 is TGTGCCAGCGATTTGGACGCGGGGGGGCCTTACGAGCAGTACTTC.

V gene TRBV5-3 combines with J gene TRBJ2-1, with 9 nucleotides matching TRBD1. TRBV5-3 is an ORF for which the function is uncertain. With 5 bases clipped from V and 2 bases from J, the junction kept 11 bases outside the gene matches. This CDR3 spans 17 amino acids. The CDR3 bases are TGTGCCAGAAGGCCCGGGGGTGGACAGGGGCCCTACAATGAGCAGTTCTTC. This codes for CARRPGGGQGPYNEQFF.

The sample holds one count of this clone. The J gene is TRBJ1-5, the V gene TRBV28, with D possibly being TRBD1 (5 bases). Per the germline V gene, CDR1 is MDHEN and CDR2 is SYDVKM. V dropped 1 base and J dropped 11 bases, with 18 bases sitting between them. The CDR3 extends over 15 amino acids. CDR3 sequence reads: CASSLFRQGSLAQHF. The DNA of the CDR3 is TGTGCCAGCAGTTTATTTCGGCAGGGATCCCTAGCCCAGCATTTT. Variable domain in full (rest from reference TRBV28 and TRBJ1-5): DVKVTQSSRYLVKRTGEKVFLECVQDMDHENMFWYRQDPGLGLRLIYFSYDVKMKEKGDIPEGYSVSREKKERFSLILESASTNQTSMYLCASSLFRQGSLAQHFGDGTRLSIL.

The rearrangement joins TRBV5-6 to TRBJ2-3, with TRBD1 identical over 8 bases. Germline CDR1 reads SGHDT; CDR2 reads YYEEEE. The CDR3 totals 17 residues. After removal of 2 bases from V and 2 bases from J, the junction contained 10 bases not matched to a gene. CDR3 residues: CASSFSRTGPITDTQYF. The DNA of the CDR3 is TGTGCCAGCAGCTTCTCCCGGACAGGGCCGATCACAGATACGCAGTATTTT.

V and J are TRBV28 and TRBJ1-1, with unresolved D. Deletions cut 5 bases from V and 1 base from J, with 17 bases between. The CDR3 has 16 residues. Germline CDR1 is MDHEN and CDR2 is SYDVKM. The CDR3 bases are TGTGCCAGCAGTCCTGACTATCCACCTCGGAACACTGAAGCTTTCTTT. Translation gives CASSPDYPPRNTEAFF. The full variable domain, in which reference TRBV28 and TRBJ1-1 provide the parts outside the CDR3, is DVKVTQSSRYLVKRTGEKVFLECVQDMDHENMFWYRQDPGLGLRLIYFSYDVKMKEKGDIPEGYSVSREKKERFSLILESASTNQTSMYLCASSPDYPPRNTEAFFGQGTRLTVV.

The V and J genes are TRBV9 and TRBJ2-3; 8 nucleotides line up with TRBD2. Looked up from germline, CDR1 is SGDLS and CDR2 is YYNGEE. There are 17 residues in the CDR3. Trimming removed 4 bases from V and 2 bases from J; junction bases left unmatched: 12. Here the CDR3 reads CASSPLAGLGPTDTQYF. CDR3 coding DNA: TGTGCCAGCAGCCCCCTTGCGGGACTAGGCCCCACAGATACGCAGTATTTT.

The genes are TRBV6-4 and TRBJ2-3, with D possibly matching TRBD1 (5 bases). Trimming took off 0 bases at V and 2 bases at J, with 9 bases between the two ends. Germline CDR1 is MRHNA and CDR2 is SNTAGT. The CDR3 totals 15 residues. CDR3 nucleotides: TGTGCCAGCAGTGACTCGAACAGGAACACAGATACGCAGTATTTT. This gives the protein CASSDSNRNTDTQYF.

V is TRBV5-1 and J is TRBJ1-2, with TRBD1 as a possible D gene (5 bases). V was cut by 5 bases and J by 8 bases, with 16 bases left in between. The germline V gene encodes CDR1 SGHRS and CDR2 YFSETQ. The CDR3 loop spans 13 amino acids. The CDR3 loop reads CASRPEEGSGYTF. CDR3 DNA: TGCGCCAGCAGACCGGAGGAGGGGAGCGGCTACACCTTC.

J is TRBJ2-7 and V is TRBV19; D possibly corresponds to TRBD1 (6 bases). Trimming left V 4 bases short and J 4 bases short, with 14 bases between. Germline V CDR1 and CDR2: LNHDA, SQIVND (reference sequence). The CDR3 consists of 14 residues. DNA for the CDR3: TGTGCCAGTAGTAGCGCCGGGACAAGTTACGAGCAGTACTTC. It specifies CASSSAGTSYEQYF.

J is TRBJ2-7 and V is TRBV28; D is possibly TRBD2 (5 bases). The CDR3 runs to 16 residues. CDR1 is MDHEN and CDR2 is SYDVKM in the germline V gene. V dropped 4 bases and J dropped 0 bases, with 16 bases sitting between them. The CDR3 DNA sequence: TGTGCCAGCAGTTCCCCGACTATCCCCGCCTCCTACGAGCAGTACTTC. Its protein is CASSSPTIPASYEQYF.

The CDR3 nucleotides are TGTGCCAGCAGTTACTCGAGTGCAGGGCGCGGCTACACCTTC. It is translated as CASSYSSAGRGYTF. The V call is TRBV6-5, the J call TRBJ1-2; D is perhaps TRBD1 (5 bases). The CDR3 covers 14 residues. V was cut by 0 bases and J by 8 bases, with 13 bases left in between. Germline V gives CDR1 MNHEY, CDR2 SVGAGI.

The chain employs TRBV7-2 and TRBJ2-1, with D hard to call. Germline CDR1 is SGHTA and CDR2 is FQGNSA. This CDR3 is built from 11 residues. Trimming took off 4 bases at V and 8 bases at J, with 6 bases between the two ends. The CDR3 reads CASSSNYEQFF. CDR3 sequence (DNA): TGTGCCAGCAGCTCTAACTATGAGCAGTTCTTC.

The chain employs TRBV5-1 and TRBJ1-3; the D gene is possibly TRBD1 (5 bases). The V gene lost 0 bases and the J gene lost 3 bases, with 10 bases spanning the gap. Germline V gene lookup returns CDR1 SGHRS and CDR2 YFSETQ. This CDR3 region has 15 residues. CDR3: CASSLASGDGNTIYF. The DNA for the CDR3 is TGCGCCAGCAGCTTGGCGTCGGGGGATGGAAACACCATATATTTT.

This clone showed up just a few times. CDR3 in DNA: TGTGCCAGCAGTTTTTCGTCCCGGGACTTCGACAACACCGGGGAGCTGTTTTTT. Translated, it gives CASSFSSRDFDNTGELFF. V is TRBV28 and J is TRBJ2-2; D might be TRBD2 (6 bases). CDR3 length: 18 residues. Germline V gene sequence: CDR1 MDHEN, CDR2 SYDVKM. Between the trimmed V and J ends, which lost 3 bases and 2 bases, there was a span of 19 bases.